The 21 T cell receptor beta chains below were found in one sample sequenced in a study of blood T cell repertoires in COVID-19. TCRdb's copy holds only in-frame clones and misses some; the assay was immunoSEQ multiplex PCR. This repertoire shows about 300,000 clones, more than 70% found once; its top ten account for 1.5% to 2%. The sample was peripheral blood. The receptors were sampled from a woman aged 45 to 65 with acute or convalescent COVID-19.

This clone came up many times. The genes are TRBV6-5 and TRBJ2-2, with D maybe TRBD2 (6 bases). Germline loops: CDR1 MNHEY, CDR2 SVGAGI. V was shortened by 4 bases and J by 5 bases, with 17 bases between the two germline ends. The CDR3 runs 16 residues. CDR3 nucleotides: TGTGCCAGCAGTTTCACACTTAACCGGGAGACCGGGGAGCTGTTTTTT. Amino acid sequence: CASSFTLNRETGELFF.

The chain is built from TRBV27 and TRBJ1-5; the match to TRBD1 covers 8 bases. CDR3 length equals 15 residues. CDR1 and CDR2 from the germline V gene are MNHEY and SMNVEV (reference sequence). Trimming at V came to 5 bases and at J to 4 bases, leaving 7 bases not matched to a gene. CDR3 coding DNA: TGTGCCAGCAGTCCGATGACAGGGGATAATCAGCCCCAGCATTTT. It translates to CASSPMTGDNQPQHF.

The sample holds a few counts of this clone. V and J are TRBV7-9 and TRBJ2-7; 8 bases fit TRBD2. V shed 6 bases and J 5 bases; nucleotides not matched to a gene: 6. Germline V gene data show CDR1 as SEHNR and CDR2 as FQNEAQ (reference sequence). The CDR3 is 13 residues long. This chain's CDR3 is CASSLGLDHEQYF. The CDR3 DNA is TGTGCCAGCAGTCTGGGACTAGACCACGAGCAGTACTTC. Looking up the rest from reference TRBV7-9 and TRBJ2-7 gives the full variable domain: DTGVSQNPRHKITKRGQNVTFRCDPISEHNRLYWYRQTLGQGPEFLTYFQNEAQLEKSRLLSDRFSAERPKGSFSTLEIQRTEQGDSAMYLCASSLGLDHEQYFGPGTRLTVT.

The CDR3 DNA is TGTGCCAGCAGTTCGGGGGGGGCTGATGAAAAACTGTTTTTT. This sequence encodes CASSSGGADEKLFF. V usage is TRBV28 and J usage is TRBJ1-4, with TRBD1 as a possible D gene (6 bases). The germline V gene has CDR1 MDHEN and CDR2 SYDVKM. V lost 4 bases and J 6 bases, leaving 12 bases between the germline ends. The CDR3 is 14 residues long.

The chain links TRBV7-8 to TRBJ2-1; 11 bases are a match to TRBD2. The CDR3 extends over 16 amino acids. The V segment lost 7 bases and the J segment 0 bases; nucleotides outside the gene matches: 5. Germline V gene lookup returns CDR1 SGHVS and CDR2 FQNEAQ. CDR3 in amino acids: CASTSLAGGSYNEQFF. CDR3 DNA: TGTGCCAGCACCTCTCTAGCGGGAGGCTCCTACAATGAGCAGTTCTTC.

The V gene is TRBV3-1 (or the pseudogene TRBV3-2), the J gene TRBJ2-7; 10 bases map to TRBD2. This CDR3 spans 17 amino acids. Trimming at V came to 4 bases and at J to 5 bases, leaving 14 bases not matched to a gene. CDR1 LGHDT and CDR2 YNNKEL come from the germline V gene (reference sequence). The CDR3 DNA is TGTGCCAGCAGCCTACAGCGGGAGGGCCCTTTGGGGGACGAGCAGTACTTC. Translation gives CASSLQREGPLGDEQYF.

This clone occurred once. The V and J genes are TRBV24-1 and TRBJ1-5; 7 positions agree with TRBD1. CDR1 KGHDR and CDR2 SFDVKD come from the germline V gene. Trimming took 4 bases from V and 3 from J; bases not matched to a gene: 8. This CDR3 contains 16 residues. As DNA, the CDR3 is TGTGCCACCAGTGAACCGACAGGGAACCTCAATCAGCCCCAGCATTTT. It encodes CATSEPTGNLNQPQHF.

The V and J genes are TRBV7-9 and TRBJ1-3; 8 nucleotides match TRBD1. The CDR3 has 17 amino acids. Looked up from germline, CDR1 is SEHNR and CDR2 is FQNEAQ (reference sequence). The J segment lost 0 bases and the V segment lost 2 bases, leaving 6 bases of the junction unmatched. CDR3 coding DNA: TGTGCCAGCAGCTTAAGGACAGGGACCGTCTCTGGAAACACCATATATTTT. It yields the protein CASSLRTGTVSGNTIYF.

CDR3 nucleotide sequence: TGTGCCAGTAGTTCACTCGGGACAGGCGGTGAAAAACTGTTTTTT. Translated: CASSSLGTGGEKLFF. The gene calls are TRBV19 and TRBJ1-4; 8 nucleotides match TRBD1. This CDR3 is 15 amino acids long. In germline, CDR1 is LNHDA, CDR2 SQIVND (reference sequence). J gave up 7 bases and V 5 bases, and 9 bases lay outside the gene matches. Complete variable domain (other parts from reference TRBV19 and TRBJ1-4): DGGITQSPKYLFRKEGQNVTLSCEQNLNHDAMYWYRQDPGQGLRLIYYSQIVNDFQKGDIAEGYSVSREKKESFPLTVTSAQKNPTAFYLCASSSLGTGGEKLFFGSGTQLSVL.

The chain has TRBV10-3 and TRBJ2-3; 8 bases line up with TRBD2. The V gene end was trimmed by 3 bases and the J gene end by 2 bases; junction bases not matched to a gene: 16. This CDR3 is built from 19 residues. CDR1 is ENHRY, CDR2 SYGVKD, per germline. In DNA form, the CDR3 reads TGTGCCATCAGTGAAATACGGGAGGGCGAAAACTCTTACACAGATACGCAGTATTTT. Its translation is CAISEIREGENSYTDTQYF.

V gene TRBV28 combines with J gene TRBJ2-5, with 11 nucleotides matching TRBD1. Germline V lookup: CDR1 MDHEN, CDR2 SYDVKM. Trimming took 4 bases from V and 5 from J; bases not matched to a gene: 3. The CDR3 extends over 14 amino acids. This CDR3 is CASSSDRGQETQYF. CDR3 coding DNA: TGTGCCAGCAGTTCGGACAGGGGGCAGGAGACCCAGTACTTC.

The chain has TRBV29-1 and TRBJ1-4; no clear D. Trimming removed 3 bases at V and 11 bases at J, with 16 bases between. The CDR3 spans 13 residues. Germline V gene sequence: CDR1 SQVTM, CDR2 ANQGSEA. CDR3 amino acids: CSVEREPDVKLFF. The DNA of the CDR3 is TGCAGCGTTGAGAGGGAACCCGACGTGAAACTGTTTTTT.

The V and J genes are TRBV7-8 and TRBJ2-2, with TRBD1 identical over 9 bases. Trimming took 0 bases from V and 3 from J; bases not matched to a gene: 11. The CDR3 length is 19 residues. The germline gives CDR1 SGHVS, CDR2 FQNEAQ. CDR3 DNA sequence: TGTGCCAGCAGCTTAGCGCTGATGGGGACAGGGATCGACACCGGGGAGCTGTTTTTT. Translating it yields CASSLALMGTGIDTGELFF.

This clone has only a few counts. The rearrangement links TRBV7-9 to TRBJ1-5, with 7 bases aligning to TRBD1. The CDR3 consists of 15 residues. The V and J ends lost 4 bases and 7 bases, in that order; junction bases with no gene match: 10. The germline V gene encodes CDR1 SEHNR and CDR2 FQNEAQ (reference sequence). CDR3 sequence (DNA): TGTGCCAGCAGCTCATCGACAGGGAATGGGCAGCCCCAGCATTTT. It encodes CASSSSTGNGQPQHF.

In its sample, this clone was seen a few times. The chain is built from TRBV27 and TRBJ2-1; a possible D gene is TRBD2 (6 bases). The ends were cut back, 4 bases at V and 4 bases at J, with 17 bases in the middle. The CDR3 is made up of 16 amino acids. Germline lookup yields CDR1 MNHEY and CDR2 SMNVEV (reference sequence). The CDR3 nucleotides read TGTGCCAGCAGTTCCCCGGGACTTGGGGGGTACAATGAGCAGTTCTTC. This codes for CASSSPGLGGYNEQFF.

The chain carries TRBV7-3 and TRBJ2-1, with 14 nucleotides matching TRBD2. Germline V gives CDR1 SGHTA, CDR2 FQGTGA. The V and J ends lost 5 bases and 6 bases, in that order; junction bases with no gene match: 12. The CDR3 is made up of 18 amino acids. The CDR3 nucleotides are TGTGCCAGCAGCGACCCCGGGACTAGCGGGAGAAGGGCCAATGAGCAGTTCTTC. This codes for CASSDPGTSGRRANEQFF.

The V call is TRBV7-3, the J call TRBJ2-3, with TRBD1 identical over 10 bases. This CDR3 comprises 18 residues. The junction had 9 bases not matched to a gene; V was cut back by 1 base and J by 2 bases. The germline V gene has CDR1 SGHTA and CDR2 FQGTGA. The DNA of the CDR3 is TGTGCCAGCAGCTTAAATCCCCGGGACAGGGGATTCACAGATACGCAGTATTTT. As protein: CASSLNPRDRGFTDTQYF. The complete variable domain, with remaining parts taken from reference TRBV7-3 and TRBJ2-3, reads GAGVSQTPSNKVTEKGKYVELRCDPISGHTALYWYRQSLGQGPEFLIYFQGTGAADDSGLPNDRFFAVRPEGSVSTLKIQRTERGDSAVYLCASSLNPRDRGFTDTQYFGPGTRLTVL.

This chain's CDR3 is CARSGTTYEQYF. The CDR3 DNA is TGTGCCCGTAGCGGAACTACCTACGAGCAGTACTTC. This chain uses TRBV30 with TRBJ2-7, with D possibly matching TRBD2 (6 bases). CDR1 and CDR2 (germline): GTSNPN, SVGIG (reference sequence). Trimming stripped 8 bases from V and 2 bases from J, with 13 bases between. The CDR3 consists of 12 residues.

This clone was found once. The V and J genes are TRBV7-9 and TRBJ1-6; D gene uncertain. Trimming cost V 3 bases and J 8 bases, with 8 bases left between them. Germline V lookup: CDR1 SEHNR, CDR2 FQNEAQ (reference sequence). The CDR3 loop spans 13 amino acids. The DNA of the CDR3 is TGTGCCAGCAGCTTGTTCCCGGATTCACCCCTCCACTTT. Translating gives CASSLFPDSPLHF.

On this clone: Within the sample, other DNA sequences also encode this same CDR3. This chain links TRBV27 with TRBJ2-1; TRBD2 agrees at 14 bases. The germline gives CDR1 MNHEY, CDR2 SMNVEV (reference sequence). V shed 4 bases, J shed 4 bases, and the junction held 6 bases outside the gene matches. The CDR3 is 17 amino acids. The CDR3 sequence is CASSSRLAGGSYNEQFF. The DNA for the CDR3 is TGTGCCAGCAGTTCCCGACTAGCGGGAGGGTCTTACAATGAGCAGTTCTTC.

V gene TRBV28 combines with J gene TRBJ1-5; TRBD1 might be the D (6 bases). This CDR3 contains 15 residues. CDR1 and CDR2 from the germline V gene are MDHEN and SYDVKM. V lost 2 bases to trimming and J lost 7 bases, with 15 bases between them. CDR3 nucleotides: TGTGCCAGCAGTTTACTCGGGGGGGGCGGCCAGCCCCAGCATTTT. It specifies CASSLLGGGGQPQHF.